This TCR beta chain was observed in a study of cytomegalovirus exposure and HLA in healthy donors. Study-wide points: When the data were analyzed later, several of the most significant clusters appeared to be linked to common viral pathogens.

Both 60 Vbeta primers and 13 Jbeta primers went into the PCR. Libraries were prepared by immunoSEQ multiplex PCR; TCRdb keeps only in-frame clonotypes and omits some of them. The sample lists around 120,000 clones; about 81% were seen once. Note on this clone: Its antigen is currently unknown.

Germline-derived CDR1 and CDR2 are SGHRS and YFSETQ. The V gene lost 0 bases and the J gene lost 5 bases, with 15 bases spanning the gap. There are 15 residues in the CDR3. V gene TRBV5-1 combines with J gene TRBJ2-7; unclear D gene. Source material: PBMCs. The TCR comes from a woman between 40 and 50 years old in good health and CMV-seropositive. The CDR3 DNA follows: TGCGCCAGCAGCTTGGTTGGGCCAAACAGTGACGAGCAGTACTTC. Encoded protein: CASSLVGPNSDEQYF.